The 31 T cell receptor beta chains below were found in one sample sequenced in a study of shared clonotypes between healthy human individuals. Clones were read by immunoSEQ multiplex PCR, and TCRdb kept only the in-frame ones, dropping some. Of around 440,000 clones listed, roughly three quarters are singletons. Material: PBMCs. These receptors all come from a woman aged 40 to 50 in good health. Some clones in this sample may be carry-over from other donors' samples.

The chain has TRBV10-3 and TRBJ1-5; 7 bases agree with TRBD1. Germline V CDR1 and CDR2: ENHRY, SYGVKD. Germline trimming cut 4 bases from V and 3 bases from J; bases unmatched to any gene: 6. This CDR3 comprises 15 residues. The CDR3 reads CAISAGTDFNQPQHF. In DNA, the CDR3 is TGTGCCATCAGTGCCGGGACAGACTTCAATCAGCCCCAGCATTTT.

The chain has TRBV11-2 and TRBJ2-1; TRBD1 aligns across 10 bases. The CDR3 consists of 15 residues. Trimming took 5 bases from V and 1 from J; bases not matched to a gene: 2. The V gene's germline CDR1 is SGHAT and CDR2 FQNNGV. CDR3 amino acids: CASSQDRGSYNEQFF. CDR3 bases: TGTGCCAGCAGCCAGGACAGGGGGTCCTACAATGAGCAGTTCTTC.

The chain is built from TRBV4-2 and TRBJ2-2, with D unclear. The CDR3 is 15 residues long. Trimming stripped 0 bases from V and 1 base from J, with 6 bases between. Per germline, CDR1 LGHNA and CDR2 YNFKEQ. CDR3 in amino acids: CASSQDSQNTGELFF. In nucleotides, the CDR3 is TGTGCCAGCAGCCAAGATTCACAGAACACCGGGGAGCTGTTTTTT.

Regarding this clone: A read error may be the cause here, since a much bigger clone is one base away. The CDR3: CASSPTGLNTEAFF. The DNA for the CDR3 is TGTGCCAGCAGCCCGACAGGGCTGAACACTGAAGCTTTCTTT. The V call is TRBV6-1, the J call TRBJ1-1; 7 bases are shared with TRBD1. The trim removed 6 bases at V and 0 bases at J, leaving 4 bases unmatched. Germline V lookup: CDR1 MNHNS, CDR2 SASEGT. The CDR3 is 14 residues long.

Comments on this clone: A far larger clone lies a single base away; this is likely a read error. The sample has other DNA sequences that encode this CDR3 too. The J gene is TRBJ2-5, the V gene TRBV30; unclear D gene. CDR1 and CDR2 from the germline V gene are GTSNPN and SVGIG (reference sequence). The CDR3 has 13 amino acids. Trimming took 1 base from V and 7 from J, leaving 13 bases between them. The CDR3 spells CAWSGLDGGTQYF. The CDR3, as DNA: TGTGCCTGGAGTGGACTGGATGGTGGGACCCAGTACTTC.

The chain carries TRBV28 and TRBJ2-2; 13 bases line up with TRBD2. The CDR3 contains 17 residues. Germline V gives CDR1 MDHEN, CDR2 SYDVKM. V was clipped by 3 bases and J by 4 bases; unmatched bases: 5. The CDR3 loop reads CASSFIGLAGVTGELFF. For the CDR3, the DNA is TGTGCCAGCAGTTTCATCGGACTAGCGGGAGTCACCGGGGAGCTGTTTTTT.

The chain is built from TRBV14 and TRBJ2-3; no clear D gene. Germline V lookup: CDR1 SGHDN, CDR2 FVKESK. V was shortened by 2 bases and J by 6 bases, with 6 bases between the two germline ends. The CDR3 length is 12 residues. DNA of the CDR3: TGTGCCAGCAGCCAATCTTGGGATACGCAGTATTTT. Its protein is CASSQSWDTQYF.

The rearrangement links TRBV11-2 to TRBJ2-7; perhaps TRBD2 as D (6 bases). The CDR3 length is 15 residues. The V end lost 2 bases, the J end lost 3 bases, and 14 bases lay between the germline ends. CDR1 and CDR2 from the germline V gene are SGHAT and FQNNGV. For the CDR3, the DNA is TGTGCCAGCAGCTTAACGGACGGAGGGAACTACGAGCAGTACTTC. This codes for CASSLTDGGNYEQYF.

The chain carries TRBV2 and TRBJ2-4, with D perhaps matching TRBD1 or TRBD2 (5 bases each). The germline V gene encodes CDR1 SNHLY and CDR2 FYNNEI. The germline V and J ends were trimmed by 6 bases and 6 bases, with 12 bases remaining between them. This CDR3 has 13 amino acids. CDR3 residues: CASRRDGANIQYF. In DNA, the CDR3 is TGTGCCAGCAGGAGGGACGGAGCAAACATTCAGTACTTC.

About this clone itself: A read error may explain this, as a much larger clone is one base away. The V call is TRBV9, the J call TRBJ2-6; D gene ambiguous. The CDR3 consists of 16 residues. Trimming cost V 0 bases and J 2 bases, with 9 bases left between them. Germline lookup yields CDR1 SGDLS and CDR2 YYNGEE. CDR3 sequence reads: CASSVGVRPGANVLTF. The CDR3 region has the DNA TGTGCCAGCAGCGTAGGGGTGCGCCCTGGGGCCAACGTCCTGACTTTC.

The rearrangement joins TRBV5-1 to TRBJ2-5, with a weak D call TRBD2 (5 bases). CDR1 is SGHRS, CDR2 YFSETQ, per germline. The CDR3 is 15 amino acids. V lost 0 bases and J lost 3, with 12 bases in between. The CDR3 spells CASSLGTSKKETQYF. The CDR3 coding sequence is TGCGCCAGCAGCTTGGGGACTTCTAAGAAAGAGACCCAGTACTTC.

The chain employs TRBV18 and TRBJ2-7; D may be TRBD1 (6 bases). The CDR3 is made up of 14 amino acids. Germline V gene lookup returns CDR1 KGHSH and CDR2 LQKENI. V was cut by 3 bases and J by 3 bases, with 12 bases left in between. For the CDR3, the DNA is TGTGCCAGCTCACCGGGACAAGAGGTCTACGAGCAGTACTTC. Residues: CASSPGQEVYEQYF. The whole variable domain, filled in from reference TRBV18 and TRBJ2-7, reads NAGVMQNPRHLVRRRGQEARLRCSPMKGHSHVYWYRQLPEEGLKFMVYLQKENIIDESGMPKERFSAEFPKEGPSILRIQQVVRGDSAAYFCASSPGQEVYEQYFGPGTRLTVT.

V and J are TRBV6-1 and TRBJ1-5; D is unclear. V was shortened by 5 bases and J by 6 bases, with 5 bases between the two germline ends. The CDR3 has 11 residues. CDR1 MNHNS and CDR2 SASEGT come from the germline V gene. CDR3 bases: TGTGCCAGCAGTAAGGGTCAGCCCCAGCATTTT. Its protein product is CASSKGQPQHF.

V is TRBV7-2 and J is TRBJ1-1; perhaps TRBD1 as D (5 bases). V dropped 4 bases and J dropped 9 bases, with 15 bases sitting between them. The germline V gene encodes CDR1 SGHTA and CDR2 FQGNSA. This CDR3 comprises 13 residues. The CDR3 is CASSSLGPHKAFF. CDR3 nucleotides: TGTGCCAGCAGCTCATTGGGGCCTCATAAAGCTTTCTTT.

With regard to this clone: A far larger clone is only one base removed, so a read error is likely. This chain connects TRBV4-1 to TRBJ2-7; D possibly matches TRBD1 or TRBD2 (5 bases each). Looked up from germline, CDR1 is MGHRA and CDR2 is YSYEKL. This CDR3 spans 14 amino acids. Trimming took 1 base from V and 5 from J, leaving 12 bases between them. The CDR3 DNA sequence: TGCGCCAGCAGCCAAGGGGGAAAGGGACACGAGCAGTACTTC. Encoded protein: CASSQGGKGHEQYF.

In the case of this clone: The junction shows a germline mismatch at one end, possibly a read error. The chain recombines TRBV6-9 with TRBJ2-7; D may be TRBD1 (6 bases). The CDR3 consists of 14 residues. Germline V CDR1 and CDR2: MNHGY, SVAAGI. CDR3 sequence reads: CASSWGTFLYEQHF. CDR3 in DNA: TGTGCCAGCAGTTGGGGGACATTTCTTTACGAGCAGCACTTC.

The chain uses TRBV18 and TRBJ2-7; TRBD2 agrees at 8 bases. Trimming at V came to 3 bases and at J to 2 bases, leaving 3 bases not matched to a gene. The CDR3 runs 14 residues. Looked up from germline, CDR1 is KGHSH and CDR2 is LQKENI. In nucleotides, the CDR3 is TGTGCCAGCTCACCTGGACTAGCTCCCTACGAGCAGTACTTC. Protein product: CASSPGLAPYEQYF.

The genes are TRBV7-6 and TRBJ1-2, with D possibly TRBD1 on 5 matching bases. Germline V gene sequence: CDR1 SGHVS, CDR2 FNYEAQ. Trimming pared 1 base from V and 5 bases from J, leaving 14 bases between. CDR3 length: 15 amino acids. CDR3 nucleotide sequence: TGTGCCAGCAGCTTAGAAGGAGACAGCCCGTATGGCTACACCTTC. It encodes CASSLEGDSPYGYTF.

This clone was seen just once. A far more abundant clone sits one base away, making this likely a read error. Because the CDR3 is missing its conserved closing phenylalanine or tryptophan, this is likely a read error. The chain employs TRBV7-3 and TRBJ1-2, with D possibly being TRBD1 (6 bases). Germline V gives CDR1 SGHTA, CDR2 FQGTGA. V was cut by 5 bases and J by 7 bases, with 14 bases left in between. The CDR3 contains 13 residues. CDR3 nucleotide sequence: TGTGCCAGCAGCGCTAACAGGGATGGTGGCTACACCTCC. Translating gives CASSANRDGGYTS.

V and J are TRBV7-9 and TRBJ2-5; D perhaps matches TRBD1 (8 bases). Deletions cut 6 bases from V and 3 bases from J, with 17 bases between. Germline V CDR1 and CDR2: SEHNR, FQNEAQ (reference sequence). CDR3 length equals 15 residues. The CDR3, as DNA: TGTGCCAGCAGTCCTACAGGGGGAGGGGAAGAGACCCAGTACTTC. Amino acids: CASSPTGGGEETQYF. The complete variable domain, with remaining parts taken from reference TRBV7-9 and TRBJ2-5, reads DTGVSQNPRHKITKRGQNVTFRCDPISEHNRLYWYRQTLGQGPEFLTYFQNEAQLEKSRLLSDRFSAERPKGSFSTLEIQRTEQGDSAMYLCASSPTGGGEETQYFGPGTRLLVL.

Notes on this clone: Other nucleotide sequences in the sample specify the same CDR3. V and J are TRBV30 and TRBJ2-7, with TRBD2 matching over 11 bases. CDR1 is GTSNPN and CDR2 is SVGIG in the germline V gene (reference sequence). This CDR3 region has 14 residues. V gave up 6 bases and J gave up 2 bases; unmatched junction bases: 6. CDR3 sequence reads: CACNRGLAAYEQYF. CDR3 sequence (DNA): TGTGCCTGCAATAGGGGACTAGCGGCCTACGAGCAGTACTTC. Full variable domain (rest looked up from reference TRBV30 and TRBJ2-7): SQTIHQWPATLVQPVGSPLSLECTVEGTSNPNLYWYRQAAGRGLQLLFYSVGIGQISSEVPQNLSASRPQDRQFILSSKKLLLSDSGFYLCACNRGLAAYEQYFGPGTRLTVT.

The chain combines TRBV30 with TRBJ2-7; D ambiguous. Trimming pared 0 bases from V and 2 bases from J, leaving 8 bases between. The CDR3 runs 13 residues. From germline, CDR1 is GTSNPN and CDR2 SVGIG (reference sequence). The CDR3 sequence: CAWSVGTTYEQYF. The CDR3 nucleotides are TGTGCCTGGAGTGTGGGCACCACCTACGAGCAGTACTTC. The variable domain in full, completed from reference TRBV30 and TRBJ2-7, reads SQTIHQWPATLVQPVGSPLSLECTVEGTSNPNLYWYRQAAGRGLQLLFYSVGIGQISSEVPQNLSASRPQDRQFILSSKKLLLSDSGFYLCAWSVGTTYEQYFGPGTRLTVT.

V gene TRBV19 combines with J gene TRBJ2-7; tentatively, D is TRBD1 (6 bases). This CDR3 is built from 13 residues. Trimming shortened V by 3 bases and J by 2 bases, and 8 bases separated the two germline ends. Germline CDR1 LNHDA, CDR2 SQIVND (reference sequence). The chain's CDR3 is CASSIRDTYEQYF. The CDR3 DNA reads as TGTGCCAGTAGTATTCGGGACACCTACGAGCAGTACTTC.

The chain uses TRBV7-9 and TRBJ1-1; D is unresolved. V lost 0 bases, J lost 1 base, and 9 bases lay in between. CDR1 SEHNR and CDR2 FQNEAQ come from the germline V gene (reference sequence). The CDR3 contains 15 residues. As DNA, the CDR3 is TGTGCCAGCAGCTTAGCGGGCAGAACGAACACTGAAGCTTTCTTT. Protein sequence: CASSLAGRTNTEAFF.

This clone was seen a few times. The chain carries TRBV5-6 and TRBJ1-1, with unresolved D. V gave up 4 bases and J gave up 1 base, with 8 bases separating them. The germline CDR1 and CDR2 sequences are SGHDT and YYEEEE. The CDR3 has 13 residues. For the CDR3, the DNA is TGTGCCAGCAGCCGGGTAGGGAACACTGAAGCTTTCTTT. Amino acids: CASSRVGNTEAFF.

A single count supports this clone. Other nucleotide sequences from this sample produce the same CDR3. The J gene is TRBJ2-6, the V gene TRBV19, with D uncertain. V was shortened by 1 base and J by 0 bases, with 4 bases between the two germline ends. The CDR3 contains 15 residues. Per the germline V gene, CDR1 is LNHDA and CDR2 is SQIVND (reference sequence). The CDR3 bases are TGTGCCAGTAGTATAGGGGGCTCTGGGGCCAACGTCCTGACTTTC. As protein: CASSIGGSGANVLTF.

J is TRBJ2-5 and V is TRBV13; D is perhaps TRBD2 (5 bases). Trimming stripped 0 bases from V and 7 bases from J, with 12 bases between. CDR3 length: 14 residues. The germline CDR1 and CDR2 sequences are PRHDT and FYEKMQ (reference sequence). The CDR3 nucleotides are TGTGCCAGCAGCTTAGGGACTACCGCCGGGACCCAGTACTTC. Translating gives CASSLGTTAGTQYF.

The rearrangement joins TRBV29-1 to TRBJ1-1; TRBD1 matches at 10 bases. This CDR3 has 14 residues. V trimming: 7 bases; J trimming: 3 bases; junction bases outside the gene matches: 8. The germline V gene encodes CDR1 SQVTM and CDR2 ANQGSEA. CDR3 nucleotide sequence: TGCAGCGCCCACTCCGGGACAGGGGACACTGAAGCTTTCTTT. Protein sequence: CSAHSGTGDTEAFF. The full variable domain, its missing parts supplied by reference TRBV29-1 and TRBJ1-1, is SAVISQKPSRDICQRGTSLTIQCQVDSQVTMMFWYRQQPGQSLTLIATANQGSEATYESGFVIDKFPISRPNLTFSTLTVSNMSPEDSSIYLCSAHSGTGDTEAFFGQGTRLTVV.

The V call is TRBV30, the J call TRBJ2-7; 8 positions match TRBD1. The CDR3 runs to 13 residues. V shed 3 bases and J 3 bases; nucleotides not matched to a gene: 4. Per germline, CDR1 GTSNPN and CDR2 SVGIG (reference sequence). DNA of the CDR3: TGTGCCTGGAGGTGGACAGGGTACTACGAGCAGTACTTC. It is translated as CAWRWTGYYEQYF. The entire variable domain, with the rest obtained from reference TRBV30 and TRBJ2-7, is as follows: SQTIHQWPATLVQPVGSPLSLECTVEGTSNPNLYWYRQAAGRGLQLLFYSVGIGQISSEVPQNLSASRPQDRQFILSSKKLLLSDSGFYLCAWRWTGYYEQYFGPGTRLTVT.

The rearrangement links TRBV6-1 to TRBJ1-3; no clear D. The V and J ends lost 1 base and 0 bases respectively, with 7 bases between them. CDR3 size: 15 residues. From germline, CDR1 is MNHNS and CDR2 SASEGT. The CDR3 loop reads CASSEVPNSGNTIYF. The DNA of the CDR3 is TGTGCCAGCAGTGAAGTTCCAAACTCTGGAAACACCATATATTTT.

The rearrangement links TRBV9 to TRBJ2-5, with 9 bases matching TRBD2. The J segment lost 4 bases and the V segment lost 0 bases, leaving 7 bases of the junction unmatched. Germline-derived CDR1 and CDR2 are SGDLS and YYNGEE. The CDR3 spans 16 residues. CDR3 nucleotide sequence: TGTGCCAGCAGCGTAGGAATAGCGGGAGCCCTAGAGACCCAGTACTTC. Its protein product is CASSVGIAGALETQYF.